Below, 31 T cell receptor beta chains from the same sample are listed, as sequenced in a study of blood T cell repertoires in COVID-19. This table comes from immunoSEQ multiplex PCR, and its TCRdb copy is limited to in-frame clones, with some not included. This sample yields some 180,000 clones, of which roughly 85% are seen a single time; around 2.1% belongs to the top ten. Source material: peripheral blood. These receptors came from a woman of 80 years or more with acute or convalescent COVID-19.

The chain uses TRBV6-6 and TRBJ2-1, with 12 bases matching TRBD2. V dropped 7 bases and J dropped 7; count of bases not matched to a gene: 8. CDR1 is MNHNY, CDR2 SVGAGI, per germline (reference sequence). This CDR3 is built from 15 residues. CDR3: CASKLAGGKANEQFF. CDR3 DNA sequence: TGTGCCAGCAAGCTAGCGGGAGGGAAAGCTAATGAGCAGTTCTTC.

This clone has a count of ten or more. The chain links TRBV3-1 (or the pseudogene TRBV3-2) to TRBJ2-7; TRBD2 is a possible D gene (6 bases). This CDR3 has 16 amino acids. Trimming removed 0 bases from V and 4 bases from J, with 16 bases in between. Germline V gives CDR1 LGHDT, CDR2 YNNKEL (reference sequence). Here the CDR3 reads CASSQETGTAGYEQYF. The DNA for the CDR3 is TGTGCCAGCAGCCAAGAAACCGGGACTGCCGGGTACGAGCAGTACTTC.

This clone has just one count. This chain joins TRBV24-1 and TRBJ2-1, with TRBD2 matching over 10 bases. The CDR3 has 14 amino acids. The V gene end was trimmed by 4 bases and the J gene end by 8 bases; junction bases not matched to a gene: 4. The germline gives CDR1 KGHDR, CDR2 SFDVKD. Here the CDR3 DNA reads TGTGCCACCAGTGAGTCTAGCGGGAGCCATGAGCAGTTCTTC. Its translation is CATSESSGSHEQFF.

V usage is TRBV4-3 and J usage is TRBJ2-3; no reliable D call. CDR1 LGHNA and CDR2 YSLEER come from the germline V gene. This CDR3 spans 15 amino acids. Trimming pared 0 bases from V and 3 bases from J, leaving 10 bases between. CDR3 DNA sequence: TGCGCCAGCAGCCAAGACACTATGACTACAGATACGCAGTATTTT. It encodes CASSQDTMTTDTQYF.

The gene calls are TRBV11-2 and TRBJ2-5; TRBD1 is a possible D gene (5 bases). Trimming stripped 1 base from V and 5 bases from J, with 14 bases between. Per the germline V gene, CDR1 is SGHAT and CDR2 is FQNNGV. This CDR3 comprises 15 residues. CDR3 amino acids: CASSLGRQLGETQYF. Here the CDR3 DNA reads TGTGCCAGCAGCTTAGGAAGACAGCTGGGGGAGACCCAGTACTTC.

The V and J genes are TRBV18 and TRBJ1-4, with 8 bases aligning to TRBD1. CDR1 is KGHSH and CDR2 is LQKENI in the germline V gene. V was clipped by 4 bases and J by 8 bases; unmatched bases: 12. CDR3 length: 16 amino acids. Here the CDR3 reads CASSQGTDRVREKLFF. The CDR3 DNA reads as TGTGCCAGCTCACAAGGGACGGACAGGGTTCGCGAAAAACTGTTTTTT.

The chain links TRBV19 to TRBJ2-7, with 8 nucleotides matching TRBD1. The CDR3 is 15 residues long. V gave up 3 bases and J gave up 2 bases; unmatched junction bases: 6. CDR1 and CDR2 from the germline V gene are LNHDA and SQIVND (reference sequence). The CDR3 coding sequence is TGTGCCAGTAGTATCAGTATGGGACAGGCCTACGAGCAGTACTTC. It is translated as CASSISMGQAYEQYF.

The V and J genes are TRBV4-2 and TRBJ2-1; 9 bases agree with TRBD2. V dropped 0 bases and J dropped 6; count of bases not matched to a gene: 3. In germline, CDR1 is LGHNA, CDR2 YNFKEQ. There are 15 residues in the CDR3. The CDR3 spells CASSQEGRGGNEQFF. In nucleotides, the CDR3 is TGTGCCAGCAGCCAAGAAGGGCGGGGGGGCAATGAGCAGTTCTTC.

This CDR3 is CASSLGTLNTEAFF. The CDR3, as DNA: TGCGCCAGCAGCTTGGGTACTTTGAACACTGAAGCTTTCTTT. The chain uses TRBV5-1 and TRBJ1-1; D not resolved. CDR1 is SGHRS and CDR2 is YFSETQ in the germline V gene. V was trimmed by 0 bases and J by 0 bases, leaving 6 bases between them. This CDR3 spans 14 amino acids.

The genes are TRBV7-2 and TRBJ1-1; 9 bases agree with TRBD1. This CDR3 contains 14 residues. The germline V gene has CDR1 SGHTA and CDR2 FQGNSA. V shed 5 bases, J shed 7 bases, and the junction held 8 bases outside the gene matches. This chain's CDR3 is CASSPDRGLVEAFF. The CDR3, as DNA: TGTGCCAGCAGCCCAGACAGGGGGTTGGTTGAAGCTTTCTTT.

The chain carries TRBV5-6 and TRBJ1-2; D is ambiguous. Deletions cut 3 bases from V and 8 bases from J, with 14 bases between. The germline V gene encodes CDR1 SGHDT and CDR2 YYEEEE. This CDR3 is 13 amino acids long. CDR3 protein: CASSWENREGYTF. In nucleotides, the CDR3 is TGTGCCAGCAGCTGGGAGAACCGTGAGGGCTACACCTTC.

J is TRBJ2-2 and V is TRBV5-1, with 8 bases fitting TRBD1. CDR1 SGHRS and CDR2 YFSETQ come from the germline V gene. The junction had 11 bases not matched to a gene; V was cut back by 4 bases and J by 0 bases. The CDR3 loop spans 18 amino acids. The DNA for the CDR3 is TGCGCCAGCAGCCCACGGGCAGGGGGCCGACCGAACACCGGGGAGCTGTTTTTT. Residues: CASSPRAGGRPNTGELFF. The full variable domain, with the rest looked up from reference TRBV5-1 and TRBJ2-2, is KAGVTQTPRYLIKTRGQQVTLSCSPISGHRSVSWYQQTPGQGLQFLFEYFSETQRNKGNFPGRFSGRQFSNSRSEMNVSTLELGDSALYLCASSPRAGGRPNTGELFFGEGSRLTVL.

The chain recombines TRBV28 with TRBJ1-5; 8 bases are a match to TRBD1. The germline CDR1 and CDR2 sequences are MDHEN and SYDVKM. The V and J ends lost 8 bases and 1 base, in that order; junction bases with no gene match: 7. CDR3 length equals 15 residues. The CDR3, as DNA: TGTGCCAGCGGCCGGACAGGGCGAAGCAATCAGCCCCAGCATTTT. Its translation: CASGRTGRSNQPQHF.

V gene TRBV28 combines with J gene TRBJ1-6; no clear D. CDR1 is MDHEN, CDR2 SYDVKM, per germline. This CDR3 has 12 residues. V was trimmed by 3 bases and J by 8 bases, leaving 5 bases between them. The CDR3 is CASSLSDSPLHF. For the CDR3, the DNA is TGTGCCAGCAGTTTGTCAGATTCACCCCTCCACTTT. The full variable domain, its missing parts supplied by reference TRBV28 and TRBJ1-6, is DVKVTQSSRYLVKRTGEKVFLECVQDMDHENMFWYRQDPGLGLRLIYFSYDVKMKEKGDIPEGYSVSREKKERFSLILESASTNQTSMYLCASSLSDSPLHFGNGTRLTVT.

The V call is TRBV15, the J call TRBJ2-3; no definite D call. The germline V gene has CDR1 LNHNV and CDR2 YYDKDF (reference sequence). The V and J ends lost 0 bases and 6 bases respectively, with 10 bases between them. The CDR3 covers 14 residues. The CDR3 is CATSRDEVSDTQYF. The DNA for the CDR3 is TGTGCCACCAGCAGAGATGAGGTTAGCGATACGCAGTATTTT.

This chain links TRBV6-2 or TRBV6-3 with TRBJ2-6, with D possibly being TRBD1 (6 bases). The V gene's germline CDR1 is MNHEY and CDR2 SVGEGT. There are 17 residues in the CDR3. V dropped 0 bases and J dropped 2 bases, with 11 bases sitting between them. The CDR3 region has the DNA TGTGCCAGCAGTTACTCTTCCAGGGGAACTGGGGCCAACGTCCTGACTTTC. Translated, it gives CASSYSSRGTGANVLTF.

CDR3 region: CASSTLQGEAFF. The CDR3 DNA reads as TGTGCCAGTAGTACTCTACAGGGGGAAGCTTTCTTT. The chain joins TRBV19 to TRBJ1-1, with TRBD1 identical over 7 bases. Unmatched junction bases numbered 4, after V lost 4 bases and J lost 8 bases. Germline CDR1 is LNHDA and CDR2 is SQIVND (reference sequence). The CDR3 spans 12 residues.

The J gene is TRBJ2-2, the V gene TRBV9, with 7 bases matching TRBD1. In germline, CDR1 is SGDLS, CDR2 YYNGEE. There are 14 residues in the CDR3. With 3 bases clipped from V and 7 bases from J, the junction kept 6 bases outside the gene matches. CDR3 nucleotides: TGTGCCAGCAGCGCAAGGGGGCTGGGCGGGGAGCTGTTTTTT. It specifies CASSARGLGGELFF.

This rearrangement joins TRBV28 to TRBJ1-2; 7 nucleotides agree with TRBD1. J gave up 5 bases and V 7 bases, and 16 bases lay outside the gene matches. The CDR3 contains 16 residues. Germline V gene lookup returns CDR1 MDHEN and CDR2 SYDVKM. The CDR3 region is CASTPGLRTGGYGYTF. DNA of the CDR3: TGTGCCAGCACACCGGGATTGAGGACAGGAGGATATGGCTACACCTTC.

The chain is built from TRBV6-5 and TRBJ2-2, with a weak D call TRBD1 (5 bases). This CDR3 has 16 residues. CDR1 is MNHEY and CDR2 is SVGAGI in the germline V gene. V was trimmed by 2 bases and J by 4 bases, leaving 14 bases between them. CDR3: CASSYVPQGVTGELFF. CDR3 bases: TGTGCCAGCAGTTACGTGCCGCAGGGTGTCACCGGGGAGCTGTTTTTT.

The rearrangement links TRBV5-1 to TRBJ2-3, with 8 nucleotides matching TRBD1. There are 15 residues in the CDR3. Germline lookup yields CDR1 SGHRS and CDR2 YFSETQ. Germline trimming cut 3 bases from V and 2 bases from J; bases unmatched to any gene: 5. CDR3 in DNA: TGCGCCAGCAGCTCAGGACAGGGCCTCACAGATACGCAGTATTTT. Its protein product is CASSSGQGLTDTQYF.

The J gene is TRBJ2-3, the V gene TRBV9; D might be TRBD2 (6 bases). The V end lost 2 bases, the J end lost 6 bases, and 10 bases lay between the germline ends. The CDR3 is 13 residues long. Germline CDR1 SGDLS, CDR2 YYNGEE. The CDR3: CASSVGGADTQYF. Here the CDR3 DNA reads TGTGCCAGCAGCGTCGGAGGGGCGGATACGCAGTATTTT. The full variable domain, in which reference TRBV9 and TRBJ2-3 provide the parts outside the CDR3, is DSGVTQTPKHLITATGQRVTLRCSPRSGDLSVYWYQQSLDQGLQFLIQYYNGEERAKGNILERFSAQQFPDLHSELNLSSLELGDSALYFCASSVGGADTQYFGPGTRLTVL.

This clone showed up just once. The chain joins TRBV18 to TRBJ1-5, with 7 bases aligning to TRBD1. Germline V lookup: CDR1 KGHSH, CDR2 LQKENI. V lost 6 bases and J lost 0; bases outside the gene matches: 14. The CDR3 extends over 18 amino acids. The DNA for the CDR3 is TGTGCCAGCTCCAACGACAGGGCTGGTGTATATAGCAATCAGCCCCAGCATTTT. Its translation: CASSNDRAGVYSNQPQHF.

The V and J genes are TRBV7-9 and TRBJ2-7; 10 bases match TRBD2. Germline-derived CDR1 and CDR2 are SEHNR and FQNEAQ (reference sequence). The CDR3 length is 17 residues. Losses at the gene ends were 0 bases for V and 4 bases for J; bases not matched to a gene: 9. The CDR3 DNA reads TGTGCCAGCAGCTTAGCGCTCCTAGCGGGAGACCTTTACGAGCAGTACTTC. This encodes CASSLALLAGDLYEQYF.

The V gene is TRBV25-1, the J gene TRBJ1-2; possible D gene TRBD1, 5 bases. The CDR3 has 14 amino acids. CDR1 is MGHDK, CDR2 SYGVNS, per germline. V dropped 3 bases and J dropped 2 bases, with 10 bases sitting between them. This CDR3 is CASSDGGVNYGYTF. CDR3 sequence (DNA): TGTGCCAGCAGTGACGGGGGGGTGAACTATGGCTACACCTTC.

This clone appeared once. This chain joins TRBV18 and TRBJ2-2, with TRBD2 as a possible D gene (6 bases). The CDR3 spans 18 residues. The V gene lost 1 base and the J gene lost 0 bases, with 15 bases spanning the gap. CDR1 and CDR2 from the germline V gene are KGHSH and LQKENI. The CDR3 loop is CASSPLAASGANTGELFF. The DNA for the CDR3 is TGTGCCAGCTCACCACTTGCTGCTTCGGGGGCGAACACCGGGGAGCTGTTTTTT.

The CDR3 DNA sequence: TGTGCCAGCAGCGTAGGACTAGCGGAGAACACCGGGGAGCTGTTTTTT. The encoded protein is CASSVGLAENTGELFF. The V gene is TRBV9, the J gene TRBJ2-2; TRBD2 matches at 9 bases. The CDR3 spans 16 residues. V was pared by 0 bases and J by 1 base, with 1 base of the junction left unmatched. Germline CDR1 is SGDLS and CDR2 is YYNGEE.

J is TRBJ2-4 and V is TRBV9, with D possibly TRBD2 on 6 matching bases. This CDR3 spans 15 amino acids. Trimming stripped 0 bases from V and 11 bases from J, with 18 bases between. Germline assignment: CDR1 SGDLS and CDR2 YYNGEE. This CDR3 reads CASSVATGGLAVQYF. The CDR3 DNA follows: TGTGCCAGCAGCGTAGCTACTGGAGGGCTCGCGGTTCAGTACTTC.

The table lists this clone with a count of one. The chain's CDR3 is CASSYSRPDNTEAFF. The CDR3 DNA reads as TGTGCCAGCAGTTACTCGAGGCCGGATAACACTGAAGCTTTCTTT. The rearrangement uses TRBV6-5 and TRBJ1-1; unclear D gene. The CDR3 is made up of 15 amino acids. V was shortened by 0 bases and J by 2 bases, with 10 bases between the two germline ends. CDR1 and CDR2 (germline): MNHEY, SVGAGI.

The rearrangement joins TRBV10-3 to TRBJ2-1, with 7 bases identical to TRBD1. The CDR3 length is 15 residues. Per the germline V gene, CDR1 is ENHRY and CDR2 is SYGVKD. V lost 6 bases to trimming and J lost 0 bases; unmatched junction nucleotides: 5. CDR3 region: CAISKGQSSYNEQFF. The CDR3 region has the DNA TGTGCCATCAGCAAGGGACAGAGCTCCTACAATGAGCAGTTCTTC.

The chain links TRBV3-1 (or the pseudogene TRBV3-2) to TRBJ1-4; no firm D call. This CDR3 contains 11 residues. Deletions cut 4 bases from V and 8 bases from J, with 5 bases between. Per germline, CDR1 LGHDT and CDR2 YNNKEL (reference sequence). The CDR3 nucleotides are TGTGCCAGCAGCCTACGGGAAAAACTGTTTTTT. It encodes CASSLREKLFF.